Presented here are 28 T cell receptor beta chains from one specimen sequenced in a study of T cell responses to AZD1222 COVID-19 vaccine. The assay was immunoSEQ multiplex PCR, and TCRdb's table has in-frame clones only and misses some. Of 250,000 to 300,000 clones in the sample, around 92% were seen once. Material: peripheral blood, obtained 28 days after the second AZD1222 dose. The receptors stem from an adult who received the AZD1222 COVID-19 vaccine.

This clone was detected only once. The chain joins TRBV28 to TRBJ2-7; no reliable D call. CDR1 and CDR2 (germline): MDHEN, SYDVKM. The CDR3 spans 11 residues. Trimming removed 4 bases from V and 11 bases from J, with 12 bases in between. CDR3: CASSSSFEEYF. In nucleotides, the CDR3 is TGTGCCAGCAGTTCTAGTTTTGAGGAGTACTTC.

The chain uses TRBV19 and TRBJ1-2; D ambiguous. Per the germline V gene, CDR1 is LNHDA and CDR2 is SQIVND (reference sequence). The CDR3 loop spans 15 amino acids. The germline V and J ends were trimmed by 5 bases and 5 bases, with 18 bases remaining between them. CDR3 DNA: TGTGCCAGTAGTCCACCGGTGGAAAGGGCTTATGGCTACACCTTC. As protein: CASSPPVERAYGYTF.

The V and J genes are TRBV16 and TRBJ1-2; a weak D match, TRBD1 (6 bases). CDR1 and CDR2 from the germline V gene are KGHSY and FQNENV. The V end was cut by 0 bases, the J end by 6 bases, with 11 bases between. This CDR3 spans 14 amino acids. The CDR3 bases are TGTGCCAGCAGCCAATCGAGGTCAGGGGATGGCTACACCTTC. Residues: CASSQSRSGDGYTF.

This rearrangement joins TRBV29-1 to TRBJ1-1; 8 bases are shared with TRBD1. CDR1 and CDR2 from the germline V gene are SQVTM and ANQGSEA. The CDR3 loop spans 14 amino acids. The trim removed 3 bases at V and 3 bases at J, leaving 6 bases unmatched. CDR3 sequence reads: CSVDRGQAYTEAFF. In DNA, the CDR3 is TGCAGCGTTGATAGGGGACAGGCCTACACTGAAGCTTTCTTT.

On this clone: The same CDR3 arises from other DNA sequences in this sample as well. The chain links TRBV2 to TRBJ1-1; 9 nucleotides match TRBD1. The V gene's germline CDR1 is SNHLY and CDR2 FYNNEI. With 9 bases clipped from V and 1 base from J, the junction kept 3 bases outside the gene matches. The CDR3 sequence is 13 residues long. This chain's CDR3 is CASRDRANTEAFF. The CDR3 DNA follows: TGTGCCAGTCGGGACAGGGCGAACACTGAAGCTTTCTTT.

Here the CDR3 reads CASSELIGDRDEKLFF. The CDR3 DNA reads TGTGCCAGCAGTGAATTAATCGGGGACAGGGATGAAAAACTGTTTTTT. This chain uses TRBV25-1 with TRBJ1-4; 9 nucleotides match TRBD1. The CDR3 covers 16 residues. The germline V gene encodes CDR1 MGHDK and CDR2 SYGVNS. Trimming removed 1 base from V and 6 bases from J; junction bases left unmatched: 6. Using reference TRBV25-1 and TRBJ1-4 for the parts outside the CDR3, the full variable domain is EADIYQTPRYLVIGTGKKITLECSQTMGHDKMYWYQQDPGMELHLIHYSYGVNSTEKGDLSSESTVSRIRTEHFPLTLESARPSHTSQYLCASSELIGDRDEKLFFGSGTQLSVL.

CDR3 residues: CASRVGGLEQYF. DNA for the CDR3: TGTGCCAGCAGGGTGGGGGGGCTGGAGCAGTACTTC. This chain links TRBV2 with TRBJ2-7; a weak D match, TRBD2 (7 bases). Between the trimmed V and J ends, which lost 6 bases and 7 bases, there was a span of 13 bases. The CDR3 spans 12 residues. Looked up from germline, CDR1 is SNHLY and CDR2 is FYNNEI.

This clone was seen a single time. The chain links TRBV7-9 to TRBJ2-1; 9 bases map to TRBD2. The CDR3 consists of 15 residues. Germline V gives CDR1 SEHNR, CDR2 FQNEAQ (reference sequence). V was pared by 5 bases and J by 7 bases, with 9 bases of the junction left unmatched. The CDR3 DNA follows: TGTGCCAGCAGCCCGCAGGGCGGGAGGGGGAATGAGCAGTTCTTC. This gives the protein CASSPQGGRGNEQFF.

This clone appeared once. This chain links TRBV5-1 with TRBJ2-2; D is unclear. V lost 4 bases, J lost 6 bases, and 13 bases lay in between. CDR3 length: 14 amino acids. Germline CDR1 is SGHRS and CDR2 is YFSETQ. CDR3 sequence (DNA): TGCGCCAGCAGCCCCCAGTACGAATCCGGGGAGCTGTTTTTT. Amino acids: CASSPQYESGELFF.

This chain connects TRBV28 to TRBJ2-7; possibly TRBD1 for D (5 bases). The CDR3 contains 14 residues. The germline CDR1 and CDR2 sequences are MDHEN and SYDVKM. Trimming cost V 7 bases and J 6 bases, with 19 bases left between them. The CDR3 nucleotides are TGTGCCAGCACCCTAAGGGGCAACCGGGTCGAGCAGTACTTC. Its protein product is CASTLRGNRVEQYF.

The sample holds a few counts of this clone. The chain is built from TRBV10-2 and TRBJ2-7; 14 bases match TRBD2. J lost 5 bases, V lost 3 bases, and 6 bases had no gene match. CDR1 and CDR2 (germline): WSHSY, SAAADI. The CDR3 is made up of 16 amino acids. CDR3 region: CASSDGGLAGVNEQYF. DNA of the CDR3: TGCGCCAGCAGTGACGGGGGACTAGCGGGAGTAAACGAGCAGTACTTC.

V and J are TRBV9 and TRBJ1-6; D call uncertain. Germline values: CDR1 SGDLS, CDR2 YYNGEE. V was trimmed by 5 bases and J by 3 bases, leaving 6 bases between them. The CDR3 spans 13 residues. Here the CDR3 DNA reads TGTGCCAGCAGGGAGGACTATAATTCACCCCTCCACTTT. It encodes CASREDYNSPLHF.

This rearrangement joins TRBV25-1 to TRBJ1-1; D is uncertain. CDR1 and CDR2 from the germline V gene are MGHDK and SYGVNS. Trimming removed 3 bases from V and 1 base from J, with 3 bases in between. This CDR3 is built from 12 residues. In DNA, the CDR3 is TGTGCCAGCAGTGAGGGGAACACTGAAGCTTTCTTT. Protein: CASSEGNTEAFF.

The J gene is TRBJ2-7, the V gene TRBV7-2; no firm D call. V gave up 2 bases and J gave up 6 bases, with 8 bases separating them. CDR3 length equals 12 residues. CDR1 is SGHTA and CDR2 is FQGNSA in the germline V gene. CDR3 in DNA: TGTGCCAGCAGCTTATCCTGGGGCGAGCAGTACTTC. Translated, it gives CASSLSWGEQYF.

This clone was counted between two and nine times. V gene TRBV6-5 combines with J gene TRBJ1-5, with D uncertain. CDR3 size: 14 residues. V was pared by 6 bases and J by 7 bases, with 16 bases between. In germline, CDR1 is MNHEY, CDR2 SVGAGI. CDR3 in amino acids: CASSPGGSRQPQHF. DNA for the CDR3: TGTGCCAGCAGCCCCGGAGGGTCAAGGCAGCCCCAGCATTTT.

The chain is built from TRBV7-2 and TRBJ2-7; D is possibly TRBD2 (5 bases). With 4 bases removed from V and 3 bases from J, the gap between germline ends came to 19 bases. The CDR3 loop spans 16 amino acids. The V gene's germline CDR1 is SGHTA and CDR2 FQGNSA. CDR3 region: CASSSNVASLSYEQYF. As DNA, the CDR3 is TGTGCCAGCAGCTCAAACGTAGCTAGCTTGAGCTACGAGCAGTACTTC.

The chain links TRBV15 to TRBJ2-1, with D perhaps TRBD2 (6 bases). The V end lost 8 bases, the J end lost 7 bases, and 18 bases lay between the germline ends. The germline V gene has CDR1 LNHNV and CDR2 YYDKDF (reference sequence). This CDR3 spans 14 amino acids. This chain's CDR3 is CATRRDSHGNEQFF. CDR3 DNA: TGTGCCACCCGCCGGGACTCCCACGGGAATGAGCAGTTCTTC.

Concerning this clone itself: Other DNA sequences of this sample code for an identical CDR3. This sequence joins TRBV7-9 and TRBJ1-1; D perhaps matches TRBD1 (5 bases). The CDR3 sequence is 13 residues long. The V end lost 5 bases, the J end lost 4 bases, and 11 bases lay between the germline ends. Germline V gives CDR1 SEHNR, CDR2 FQNEAQ (reference sequence). The CDR3 spells CASSPPGGTEAFF. The CDR3 DNA sequence: TGTGCCAGCAGCCCTCCCGGGGGCACTGAAGCTTTCTTT.

This chain links TRBV7-3 with TRBJ2-2; 9 bases agree with TRBD2. The V segment lost 4 bases and the J segment 11 bases; nucleotides outside the gene matches: 14. This CDR3 region has 16 residues. Germline V gene data show CDR1 as SGHTA and CDR2 as FQGTGA. The CDR3 DNA reads as TGTGCCAGCAGCTCAGGGGGAGCTAGCGGGATCGGAGAGCTGTTTTTT. Translating gives CASSSGGASGIGELFF.

The genes are TRBV28 and TRBJ1-2; 8 bases map to TRBD1. CDR1 and CDR2 from the germline V gene are MDHEN and SYDVKM. V was pared by 8 bases and J by 7 bases, with 15 bases of the junction left unmatched. The CDR3 is made up of 15 amino acids. DNA for the CDR3: TGTGCCAGCCGACTAAATGCAGGGGGCAAGGGTGGCTACACCTTC. Amino acids: CASRLNAGGKGGYTF.

J is TRBJ2-7 and V is TRBV4-3; possible D gene TRBD2, 5 bases. Trimming left V 3 bases short and J 7 bases short, with 13 bases between. Germline-derived CDR1 and CDR2 are LGHNA and YSLEER. The CDR3 extends over 13 amino acids. CDR3 sequence: CASSQLVTGEQYF. In nucleotides, the CDR3 is TGCGCCAGCAGCCAGCTGGTAACGGGGGAGCAGTACTTC.

The chain has TRBV28 and TRBJ2-7; the D gene is possibly TRBD1 (6 bases). This CDR3 is 14 amino acids long. The ends were cut back, 7 bases at V and 3 bases at J, with 16 bases in the middle. Germline CDR1 MDHEN, CDR2 SYDVKM. The CDR3: CASTSQGRVYEQYF. In nucleotides, the CDR3 is TGTGCCAGCACCTCACAGGGCCGGGTCTACGAGCAGTACTTC.

To note about this clone: Sequence at one end of the junction differs from germline and may be a read error. The CDR3 coding sequence is TGTGCTAGCAGTCCCGACTTCGACAGGGTAAACACCGGGGAGCTGTTTTTT. Protein sequence: CASSPDFDRVNTGELFF. The V and J genes are TRBV7-7 and TRBJ2-2; 7 bases align to TRBD1. The CDR3 length is 17 residues. Germline CDR1 SSHAT, CDR2 FNYEAQ (reference sequence).

The chain recombines TRBV7-8 with TRBJ2-5, with 9 bases matching TRBD1. V gave up 5 bases and J gave up 5 bases; unmatched junction bases: 3. CDR1 SGHVS and CDR2 FQNEAQ come from the germline V gene. The length of the CDR3 is 13 residues. In nucleotides, the CDR3 is TGTGCCAGCAGCCAGACAGGGGGGGAGACCCAGTACTTC. This gives the protein CASSQTGGETQYF.

V usage is TRBV2 and J usage is TRBJ1-2; D gene unclear. The CDR3 is 15 residues long. The germline V gene encodes CDR1 SNHLY and CDR2 FYNNEI. Trimming stripped 7 bases from V and 0 bases from J, with 15 bases between. The CDR3 nucleotides read TGTGCCAGCACAGAGCCAGGAATAACTAACTATGGCTACACCTTC. Amino acids: CASTEPGITNYGYTF. The variable domain in full, with the rest retrieved from reference TRBV2 and TRBJ1-2, is EPEVTQTPSHQVTQMGQEVILRCVPISNHLYFYWYRQILGQKVEFLVSFYNNEISEKSEIFDDQFSVERPDGSNFTLKIRSTKLEDSAMYFCASTEPGITNYGYTFGSGTRLTVV.

V gene TRBV29-1 combines with J gene TRBJ1-1; unclear D gene. Trimming took 7 bases from V and 2 from J, leaving 11 bases between them. Germline lookup yields CDR1 SQVTM and CDR2 ANQGSEA. This CDR3 is 12 amino acids long. The CDR3 nucleotides are TGCAGCGGCCGCCGGGATAACACTGAAGCTTTCTTT. Translating it yields CSGRRDNTEAFF.

The CDR3 coding sequence is TGTGCCAGCAGTGACCCGGGGGAGGGGCATGGCTACACCTTC. Its protein is CASSDPGEGHGYTF. The V call is TRBV2, the J call TRBJ1-2, with a possible D match to TRBD1 (5 bases). In germline, CDR1 is SNHLY, CDR2 FYNNEI. The CDR3 has 14 amino acids. Trimming left V 3 bases short and J 6 bases short, with 14 bases between.

The gene calls are TRBV7-2 and TRBJ2-7; 9 bases agree with TRBD1. The CDR3 sequence is 14 residues long. Germline V gene lookup returns CDR1 SGHTA and CDR2 FQGNSA. The J segment lost 6 bases and the V segment lost 5 bases, leaving 8 bases of the junction unmatched. CDR3 in amino acids: CASSPGQGYGEQYF. CDR3 DNA: TGTGCCAGCAGCCCCGGACAGGGGTATGGCGAGCAGTACTTC.